The clone carrying this T cell receptor beta chain appeared a single time. The data were obtained in a study of blood T cell repertoires in COVID-19. CDR1 is LGHDT, CDR2 YNNKEL, per germline (reference sequence). This CDR3 is 15 amino acids long. Germline trimming cut 4 bases from V and 4 bases from J; bases unmatched to any gene: 5. Data came from immunoSEQ multiplex PCR; TCRdb stores just in-frame clones and leaves some out. This table has 60,000 to 75,000 clones, around three quarters appearing once. The genes are TRBV3-1 (or the pseudogene TRBV3-2) and TRBJ2-1; 9 nucleotides match TRBD1. The sample taken for sequencing was peripheral blood. The TCR originated in a man in his 60s with active or convalescent COVID-19. The CDR3 sequence is CASSRGQGPYNEQFF. The CDR3, as DNA: TGTGCCAGCAGCCGGGGACAGGGACCGTACAATGAGCAGTTCTTC.